This T cell receptor beta chain was recorded in a study of T-cell reconstitution after alpha-beta-depleted transplantation in children. Notes on the study in general: Alpha-beta T cells present about two months after transplant were reported to originate from several hundred expanded graft clones. Among T cells one year after transplant, newly produced cells accounted for most counts and diversity. In some patients, recipient T cells and intrathymic progenitors surviving conditioning explained high day-60 diversity.

This clonotype was found a few times. Its antigen is as yet unknown. Unique molecular identifiers featured in how the TCRbeta library was prepared. In TCRdb, the PCR reads were re-called with MiXCR into one record per CDR3 protein. The repertoire has 500,000 to 650,000 distinct CDR3 sequences, around 10% of them found once; the top ten carry 12% to 15%. V gave up 6 bases and J gave up 1 base; unmatched junction bases: 5. The CDR3 length is 14 residues. The rearrangement links TRBV12-3 or TRBV12-4 to TRBJ2-5; 7 bases match TRBD2. This material consisted of PBMCs, mostly from graft donor cells, taken 180 days after TCRalphabeta/CD19-depleted stem cell transplant. The origin of this receptor is a female patient aged 2-9 years who had a stem cell transplant for aplastic anemia, so the T cells may come from the graft donor. The CDR3 loop reads CASRASGAQETQYF. As DNA, the CDR3 is TGTGCCAGCAGGGCAAGCGGGGCCCAAGAGACCCAGTACTTC.